These 20 T cell receptor beta chains were all obtained from the same sample, sequenced in a study of lymphopenia after photon versus proton radiotherapy. Clones were read by immunoSEQ multiplex PCR, and TCRdb kept only the in-frame ones, dropping some. The sample has almost 30,000 clones; approximately 87% are singletons. The sequenced sample was peripheral blood, obtained from a patient treated with proton-based radiotherapy. Receptor source: a woman aged 60-75 years with cholangiocarcinoma. Some clones in this sample may be carry-over from other donors' samples.

J is TRBJ1-5 and V is TRBV18; 9 nucleotides line up with TRBD1. The CDR3 loop spans 17 amino acids. Trimming took 2 bases from V and 5 from J; bases not matched to a gene: 10. In germline, CDR1 is KGHSH, CDR2 LQKENI. CDR3 loop: CASSPGGTGSRDQPQHF. The CDR3 DNA is TGTGCCAGCTCACCAGGCGGGACAGGGTCCAGAGATCAGCCCCAGCATTTT.

The chain employs TRBV13 and TRBJ2-3; maybe TRBD2 (5 bases). The V gene lost 3 bases and the J gene lost 3 bases, with 16 bases spanning the gap. This CDR3 comprises 16 residues. CDR1 is PRHDT, CDR2 FYEKMQ, per germline (reference sequence). In DNA, the CDR3 is TGTGCCAGCAGCTTGCGGGTTAGGACTGGTACAGATACGCAGTATTTT. It translates to CASSLRVRTGTDTQYF.

This clone was detected only a few times. The chain couples TRBV7-9 to TRBJ1-2, with TRBD1 matching over 7 bases. The CDR3 totals 14 residues. Per germline, CDR1 SEHNR and CDR2 FQNEAQ (reference sequence). The V and J ends lost 3 bases and 5 bases, in that order; junction bases with no gene match: 6. The CDR3 DNA reads TGTGCCAGCAGCTTGCAGGGGGGCACGTATGGCTACACCTTC. Translation gives CASSLQGGTYGYTF.

The chain recombines TRBV7-6 with TRBJ2-3, with 11 bases lining up with TRBD2. With V trimmed by 4 bases and J by 6 bases, 9 bases remained unmatched. The CDR3 contains 16 residues. Germline V lookup: CDR1 SGHVS, CDR2 FNYEAQ. CDR3: CASSWVAGGPEDTQYF. The CDR3 nucleotides are TGTGCCAGCAGCTGGGTAGCGGGAGGGCCTGAGGATACGCAGTATTTT.

The J gene is TRBJ1-6, the V gene TRBV18; no clear D. The germline V gene encodes CDR1 KGHSH and CDR2 LQKENI. The CDR3 covers 14 residues. Trimming took off 3 bases at V and 5 bases at J, with 8 bases between the two ends. The CDR3 loop reads CASSPVGHNSPLHF. CDR3 nucleotides: TGTGCCAGCTCACCCGTCGGGCATAATTCACCCCTCCACTTT.

The chain employs TRBV2 and TRBJ2-1; tentative D call: TRBD2 (5 bases). This CDR3 has 17 residues. V lost 0 bases, J lost 2 bases, and 14 bases lay in between. Germline CDR1 is SNHLY and CDR2 is FYNNEI. The CDR3 DNA reads as TGTGCCAGCAGTGAAGCGCCCTGGGAGCTCCCCTACAATGAGCAGTTCTTC. It specifies CASSEAPWELPYNEQFF.

The chain links TRBV6-1 to TRBJ2-3, with D possibly called TRBD1 or TRBD2 (5 bases each). Trimming took 3 bases from V and 4 from J, leaving 11 bases between them. The CDR3 runs to 14 residues. The germline CDR1 and CDR2 sequences are MNHNS and SASEGT. The CDR3 bases are TGTGCCAGCAGTGACCGGGACGCCTCAGATACGCAGTATTTT. This translates into CASSDRDASDTQYF.

This rearrangement joins TRBV4-2 to TRBJ2-7, with D perhaps matching TRBD1 (6 bases). The CDR3 totals 17 residues. The V end lost 0 bases, the J end lost 4 bases, and 19 bases lay between the germline ends. Germline V gives CDR1 LGHNA, CDR2 YNFKEQ. CDR3 DNA: TGTGCCAGCAGCCAAGATAGTCTCGCAACGAGGGGGTACGAGCAGTACTTC. This encodes CASSQDSLATRGYEQYF.

The chain recombines TRBV5-8 with TRBJ1-3; maybe TRBD1 (5 bases). The CDR3 has 15 residues. The ends were cut back, 3 bases at V and 3 bases at J, with 13 bases in the middle. Per germline, CDR1 SGHTS and CDR2 YDEGEE. The DNA for the CDR3 is TGTGCCAGCAGCTCGAGGGGAGGAGGTGGAAACACCATATATTTT. Its protein product is CASSSRGGGGNTIYF.

J is TRBJ2-1 and V is TRBV14; D assignment may be TRBD1 or TRBD2 (5 bases each). CDR3 length: 17 amino acids. CDR1 SGHDN and CDR2 FVKESK come from the germline V gene. Trimming shortened V by 0 bases and J by 6 bases, and 18 bases separated the two germline ends. This CDR3 reads CASSQDHWDVRSNEQFF. CDR3 DNA: TGTGCCAGCAGCCAAGATCATTGGGACGTCCGATCCAATGAGCAGTTCTTC. Combining the CDR3 with reference TRBV14 and TRBJ2-1 gives the whole variable domain EAGVTQFPSHSVIEKGQTVTLRCDPISGHDNLYWYRRVMGKEIKFLLHFVKESKQDESGMPNNRFLAERTGGTYSTLKVQPAELEDSGVYFCASSQDHWDVRSNEQFFGPGTRLTVL.

This clone is a singleton in its sample. DNA for the CDR3: TGTGCCAGCAGTGGGCTAGCGGGGAGACCGCTCACAGATACGCAGTATTTT. This codes for CASSGLAGRPLTDTQYF. This chain links TRBV6-1 with TRBJ2-3, with 9 bases fitting TRBD2. Germline V lookup: CDR1 MNHNS, CDR2 SASEGT. The CDR3 covers 17 residues. The junction had 10 bases not matched to a gene; V was cut back by 4 bases and J by 2 bases.

V is TRBV7-2 and J is TRBJ2-1, with 7 bases fitting TRBD1. Germline CDR1 is SGHTA and CDR2 is FQGNSA. The CDR3 covers 14 residues. V lost 7 bases, J lost 6 bases, and 9 bases stayed unmatched. CDR3 amino acids: CASTSGGSVNEQFF. For the CDR3, the DNA is TGTGCCAGCACCTCAGGGGGTTCTGTCAATGAGCAGTTCTTC.

The chain is built from TRBV5-1 and TRBJ2-7, with TRBD2 as a possible D gene (6 bases). The CDR3 has 15 amino acids. V was cut by 6 bases and J by 1 base, with 17 bases left in between. Looked up from germline, CDR1 is SGHRS and CDR2 is YFSETQ. The CDR3 loop reads CASNDGTEGSYEQYF. CDR3 DNA: TGCGCCAGCAATGATGGAACGGAGGGGTCCTACGAGCAGTACTTC.

The chain employs TRBV6-5 and TRBJ1-1; D call uncertain. Trimming removed 5 bases from V and 4 bases from J, with 11 bases in between. Per germline, CDR1 MNHEY and CDR2 SVGAGI. The CDR3 covers 13 residues. CDR3 in amino acids: CASSQGGSTEAFF. The CDR3 nucleotides are TGTGCCAGCAGTCAAGGAGGGTCCACTGAAGCTTTCTTT.

The chain uses TRBV7-2 and TRBJ2-7; possibly TRBD1 for D (5 bases). The CDR3 sequence is 12 residues long. The V and J ends lost 5 bases and 4 bases respectively, with 9 bases between them. The germline gives CDR1 SGHTA, CDR2 FQGNSA. CDR3 in DNA: TGTGCCAGCAGCACGCAGGGATACGAGCAGTACTTC. Translating gives CASSTQGYEQYF.

This chain joins TRBV7-2 and TRBJ2-1; 7 bases agree with TRBD2. The CDR3 has 15 residues. Germline CDR1 SGHTA, CDR2 FQGNSA. The V segment lost 5 bases and the J segment 4 bases; nucleotides outside the gene matches: 8. The CDR3 reads CASSLRRGEYNEQFF. The CDR3, as DNA: TGTGCCAGCAGCCTGCGTCGGGGGGAGTACAATGAGCAGTTCTTC.

The J gene is TRBJ1-1, the V gene TRBV7-2; D remains ambiguous. Trimming took 2 bases from V and 1 from J, leaving 11 bases between them. Germline assignment: CDR1 SGHTA and CDR2 FQGNSA. The CDR3 totals 15 residues. CDR3 region: CASSLLRAENTEAFF. CDR3 in DNA: TGTGCCAGCAGCTTATTACGGGCCGAGAACACTGAAGCTTTCTTT.

The chain links TRBV7-9 to TRBJ1-5; no firm D call. Per germline, CDR1 SEHNR and CDR2 FQNEAQ (reference sequence). The length of the CDR3 is 16 residues. V was pared by 1 base and J by 3 bases, with 13 bases between. CDR3 residues: CASSLGSGTFNQPQHF. CDR3 in DNA: TGTGCCAGCAGCTTAGGGTCAGGAACCTTCAATCAGCCCCAGCATTTT.

The chain couples TRBV14 to TRBJ2-1, with TRBD2 matching over 14 bases. Looked up from germline, CDR1 is SGHDN and CDR2 is FVKESK. The CDR3 covers 15 residues. The V segment lost 1 base and the J segment 9 bases; nucleotides outside the gene matches: 2. The CDR3 here is CASSQGLAGGSEQFF. In DNA form, the CDR3 reads TGTGCCAGCAGCCAAGGACTAGCGGGGGGGAGTGAGCAGTTCTTC.

This sequence joins TRBV5-8 and TRBJ2-3; D is unresolved. Germline values: CDR1 SGHTS, CDR2 YDEGEE. Trimming pared 0 bases from V and 8 bases from J, leaving 16 bases between. The CDR3 sequence is 15 residues long. This CDR3 reads CASSLADPRRGTQYF. DNA for the CDR3: TGTGCCAGCAGCTTGGCCGACCCTAGGCGTGGTACGCAGTATTTT.